This entry lists 21 T cell receptor beta chains sequenced from one sample in a study of sequential checkpoint blockade in melanoma. TCRdb's copy holds only in-frame clones and misses some; the assay was immunoSEQ multiplex PCR. The table shows roughly 20,000 clones, with around four fifths occurring only once. Sample treatment: randomized to nivolumab then ipilimumab (arm A) or the reverse (arm B). The material was CD8+ T cells sorted from blood (inferred from file names), obtained from a patient given nivolumab and ipilimumab in sequence. Every receptor here comes from a human donor with melanoma.

A word on this clone: The same CDR3 can be traced to other DNA sequences in this sample. This chain joins TRBV7-9 and TRBJ2-5, with D possibly matching TRBD2 (6 bases). The J call may be faulty, since TRBJ2-7 better matches the DNA end. From germline, CDR1 is SEHNR and CDR2 FQNEAQ (reference sequence). This CDR3 has 12 residues. CDR3 sequence: CASSSGLYEQYF. CDR3 in DNA: TGTGCCAGCAGCTCGGGACTTTACGAGCAGTACTTC.

J is TRBJ1-2 and V is TRBV6-5; TRBD1 aligns across 7 bases. V trimming: 2 bases; J trimming: 2 bases; junction bases outside the gene matches: 8. Germline V gene sequence: CDR1 MNHEY, CDR2 SVGAGI. This CDR3 has 16 residues. The CDR3 DNA reads TGTGCCAGCAGTTACGGCCCATGGGACAGCAACTATGGCTACACCTTC. Amino acids: CASSYGPWDSNYGYTF.

V is TRBV5-6 and J is TRBJ2-7; D gene unclear. The CDR3 runs 14 residues. The germline V gene has CDR1 SGHDT and CDR2 YYEEEE. V was trimmed by 0 bases and J by 0 bases, leaving 7 bases between them. CDR3 amino acids: CASSLGGVSYEQYF. CDR3 DNA: TGTGCCAGCAGCTTGGGAGGCGTCTCCTACGAGCAGTACTTC.

In this sample, this clone turned up a few times. The rearrangement joins TRBV6-4 to TRBJ2-1; 7 nucleotides agree with TRBD2. The CDR3 is 16 residues long. V lost 2 bases and J lost 6; bases outside the gene matches: 10. Germline-derived CDR1 and CDR2 are MRHNA and SNTAGT. This CDR3 reads CASSDAGTTGGNEQFF. The CDR3 DNA reads TGTGCCAGCAGTGACGCCGGGACTACCGGTGGCAATGAGCAGTTCTTC.

This chain uses TRBV7-8 with TRBJ2-2; possibly TRBD1 for D (6 bases). V dropped 5 bases and J dropped 0 bases, with 10 bases sitting between them. Germline V gene sequence: CDR1 SGHVS, CDR2 FQNEAQ. The CDR3 runs to 15 residues. CDR3 in DNA: TGTGCCAGCAGCCCCGGGACACCGAACACCGGGGAGCTGTTTTTT. Amino acids: CASSPGTPNTGELFF.

This clone has just a few counts. The rearrangement links TRBV21-1 to TRBJ1-4; the D call in the table, TRBD1, was not verified against the DNA. TRBV21-1 is given as a pseudogene. The CDR3 is made up of 15 amino acids. The chain's CDR3 is CASSKVRPGYEKLFF. The CDR3 nucleotides read TGTGCCAGCAGCAAAGTGAGGCCAGGGTATGAAAAACTGTTTTTT.

In DNA, the CDR3 is TGTGCCAGCAGTGAAATTAGGGGGCCCAATCAGCCCCAGCATTTT. Encoded protein: CASSEIRGPNQPQHF. The J gene is TRBJ1-5, the V gene TRBV6-1, with 7 bases matching TRBD1. This CDR3 contains 15 residues. Germline loops: CDR1 MNHNS, CDR2 SASEGT. V gave up 2 bases and J gave up 3 bases; unmatched junction bases: 4.

The chain links TRBV4-1 to TRBJ1-1; D uncertain. Germline assignment: CDR1 MGHRA and CDR2 YSYEKL. Trimming removed 0 bases from V and 3 bases from J, with 11 bases in between. The length of the CDR3 is 15 residues. CDR3 sequence reads: CASSQEERTDTEAFF. DNA of the CDR3: TGCGCCAGCAGCCAAGAGGAACGGACTGACACTGAAGCTTTCTTT.

The chain uses TRBV19 and TRBJ1-5, with 7 bases lining up with TRBD1. Trimming at V came to 3 bases and at J to 7 bases, leaving 15 bases not matched to a gene. The germline V gene has CDR1 LNHDA and CDR2 SQIVND (reference sequence). The CDR3 has 17 amino acids. CDR3 nucleotides: TGTGCCAGTAGTATCCCTCCCACACAGGGGTCGAAACAGCCCCAGCATTTT. Amino acid sequence: CASSIPPTQGSKQPQHF.

The chain has TRBV5-1 and TRBJ1-2, with D tentatively TRBD1 (6 bases). The germline V gene encodes CDR1 SGHRS and CDR2 YFSETQ. The V end lost 3 bases, the J end lost 4 bases, and 10 bases lay between the germline ends. This CDR3 is built from 13 residues. The CDR3 region is CASSSGQIYGYTF. CDR3 nucleotide sequence: TGCGCCAGCAGCTCCGGACAGATCTATGGCTACACCTTC.

This clone was seen a handful of times. J is TRBJ2-7 and V is TRBV6-6; D is ambiguous. Germline loops: CDR1 MNHNY, CDR2 SVGAGI (reference sequence). The ends were cut back, 4 bases at V and 0 bases at J, with 10 bases in the middle. The CDR3 runs 14 residues. The CDR3, as DNA: TGTGCCAGCAGTTTTTATCCTAGCTCCTACGAGCAGTACTTC. It encodes CASSFYPSSYEQYF.

This clone was seen just once. The V call is TRBV19, the J call TRBJ1-5; no reliable D call. CDR1 is LNHDA, CDR2 SQIVND, per germline (reference sequence). The CDR3 runs to 14 residues. V lost 3 bases and J lost 6, with 12 bases in between. The CDR3 coding sequence is TGTGCCAGTAGTATTCGGGGTGCCGGTCAGCCCCAGCATTTT. Encoded protein: CASSIRGAGQPQHF.

This chain connects TRBV6-1 to TRBJ2-7, with 7 bases identical to TRBD1. Germline loops: CDR1 MNHNS, CDR2 SASEGT. This CDR3 spans 14 amino acids. Losses at the gene ends were 4 bases for V and 1 base for J; bases not matched to a gene: 4. The CDR3 DNA reads TGTGCCAGCAGTGCAGGGACAGAATCCTACGAGCAGTACTTC. It encodes CASSAGTESYEQYF.

The gene calls are TRBV27 and TRBJ2-5; D not certain. The J call may be mistaken, given a closer DNA end match to TRBJ2-7. The CDR3 consists of 14 residues. Germline loops: CDR1 MNHEY, CDR2 SMNVEV (reference sequence). The CDR3 loop reads CASSLHSYNYEQYF. Written as DNA, the CDR3 is TGTGCCAGCAGTCTCCACTCGTACAACTACGAGCAGTACTTC.

This chain uses TRBV27 with TRBJ1-2; 10 positions match TRBD1. The V and J ends lost 5 bases and 3 bases, in that order; junction bases with no gene match: 6. The CDR3 sequence is 15 residues long. Per the germline V gene, CDR1 is MNHEY and CDR2 is SMNVEV (reference sequence). CDR3 DNA: TGTGCCAGCAGTCCGTGGACAGGGGGACACTATGGCTACACCTTC. Amino acids: CASSPWTGGHYGYTF.

V is TRBV5-1 and J is TRBJ2-5, with D perhaps TRBD2 (6 bases). The DNA end is more similar to TRBJ2-7, so the J call may be wrong. The germline V gene has CDR1 SGHRS and CDR2 YFSETQ. The CDR3 extends over 14 amino acids. The CDR3 loop reads CASSPGTGTGEQYF. In DNA form, the CDR3 reads TGCGCCAGCAGCCCCGGGACCGGGACTGGCGAGCAGTACTTC.

This chain joins TRBV10-3 and TRBJ2-7; D might be TRBD1 (6 bases). Trimming took 3 bases from V and 0 from J, leaving 24 bases between them. Germline V lookup: CDR1 ENHRY, CDR2 SYGVKD. The CDR3 totals 19 residues. The DNA of the CDR3 is TGTGCCATCAGTGACCCCCCCTACAAACAGGGCCGATACTCCTACGAGCAGTACTTC. Protein product: CAISDPPYKQGRYSYEQYF.

The chain employs TRBV6-4 and TRBJ2-6; a possible D gene is TRBD2 (6 bases). V was cut by 3 bases and J by 0 bases, with 12 bases left in between. This CDR3 is built from 17 residues. In germline, CDR1 is MRHNA, CDR2 SNTAGT. The CDR3 is CASSEGTSSSGANVLTF. Written as DNA, the CDR3 is TGTGCCAGCAGTGAAGGGACTTCCAGCTCTGGGGCCAACGTCCTGACTTTC.

The V gene is TRBV7-9, the J gene TRBJ2-7; D is possibly TRBD1 (6 bases). V lost 3 bases and J lost 3, with 12 bases in between. CDR3 length: 14 residues. Germline CDR1 reads SEHNR; CDR2 reads FQNEAQ (reference sequence). This CDR3 is CASSFTSQGYEQYF. The CDR3 DNA reads TGTGCCAGCAGCTTTACATCACAGGGCTACGAGCAGTACTTC.

The chain is built from TRBV7-9 and TRBJ2-3, with TRBD1 matching over 8 bases. The CDR3 totals 16 residues. Germline V gene lookup returns CDR1 SEHNR and CDR2 FQNEAQ (reference sequence). The J segment lost 2 bases and the V segment lost 5 bases, leaving 9 bases of the junction unmatched. CDR3 region: CASSRSDRAFTDTQYF. The CDR3, as DNA: TGTGCCAGCAGCCGATCGGACAGGGCCTTCACAGATACGCAGTATTTT.

This clone occurred once. The chain links TRBV5-4 to TRBJ1-2, with D unclear. The CDR3 totals 13 residues. The germline V and J ends were trimmed by 2 bases and 7 bases, with 12 bases remaining between them. Germline V gene data show CDR1 as SGHNT and CDR2 as YYREEE (reference sequence). The CDR3: CASSFDNLGGYTF. The CDR3 coding sequence is TGTGCCAGCAGCTTTGACAATCTGGGTGGCTACACCTTC.